This T cell receptor beta chain originates from a study of blood T cell repertoires in COVID-19. Study-level information: Italy, Spain and the United States were the sources of the convalescent and acute COVID-19 samples. Sources were T cells, B-cell-depleted T cells, or PBMCs; the material itself was cDNA or gDNA.

In the original processing: Quantification of nucleated cells was approximated via reference gene primer amplification. The repertoire was sequenced with immunoSEQ multiplex PCR; TCRdb's copy has only in-frame clones and lacks some. D and trimming come from the DNA, and the V and J calls and clone size come from that table. The table has approximately 140,000 clones, more than 85% seen once. The TCR originated in a man in his fifties with active or convalescent COVID-19. Input material: peripheral blood.

The CDR3 DNA reads as TGTGCCAGTAGCTTCCGGCAGGGACGTAGGGGGGGTACGCAGTATTTT. Protein: CASSFRQGRRGGTQYF. V and J are TRBV19 and TRBJ2-3; perhaps TRBD2 as D (7 bases). The V end lost 6 bases, the J end lost 8 bases, and 24 bases lay between the germline ends. The germline V gene has CDR1 LNHDA and CDR2 SQIVND (reference sequence). CDR3 length equals 16 residues.